This TCR beta chain appears in the sequencing data of a study of CXCR3-negative and CXCR3-positive naive CD8 T cells. Study-level points and caveats: Greater hydrophobicity was found in TRB CDR3s of CXCR3-positive naive cells than of CXCR3-negative naive cells.

The method, 5' RACE with UMI labels, was used to prepare the TRB cDNA libraries. TCRdb reprocessed the 5' RACE reads and keeps a single row for each CDR3 protein, giving no DNA. The repertoire table contains under 110,000 distinct CDR3 sequences. On this clonotype: Its target is unknown.

CDR3 length equals 13 residues. Germline V gene sequence: CDR1 SGHRS, CDR2 YFSETQ. The J gene is TRBJ2-7, the V gene TRBV5-1. The receptor's source is a human donor in good health. Some clones in this sample may be carry-over from other donors' samples. The sequencing input was naive CXCR3+ CD8+ T cells from blood. As to subset: CD45RO-CCR7+CD27+CD95- naive CD8+ T cells expressing CXCR3 (TNR3+). The CDR3 region is CASSLDRSYEQYF.